Reported below is one T cell receptor (beta chain). Its antigen is not identified. Exclusions: uncontrolled infection, other autoimmune disease, pregnancy, lactation. Orbital computed tomography and thyroid ultrasound, together with serum TRAb and thyroxine and clinical symptoms, were used for diagnoses. This record belongs to a study of T cells in Graves' hyperthyroidism and ophthalmopathy. Whole-study results and caveats: In blood, most of the thyroid clonotypes expanded above 0.001 were also present. In validation, the model predicted ophthalmopathy. These predictions came a median approximately 5.9 months before onset.

The CDR3 consists of 15 residues. The germline V gene encodes CDR1 DFQATT and CDR2 SNEGSKA (reference sequence). With V trimmed by 1 base and J by 7 bases, 8 bases remained unmatched. The source material, RNA transcripts, was used to amplify TCR beta CDR3 regions. The HTBI primer set drove a first-round RT-PCR of the TCR CDR3. One entry per CDR3 protein results from TCRdb running MiXCR on the multiplex PCR reads. The sample has 300,000 to 450,000 distinct CDR3 sequences, 25% seen once. The source is a man between 50 and 59 years old with Graves' hyperthyroidism. The chain has TRBV20-1 and TRBJ2-2; 8 positions match TRBD1. Sequenced sample: blood. CDR3 sequence: CSARAATGESGELFF. The CDR3 coding sequence is TGCAGTGCTAGAGCTGCGACAGGGGAGAGCGGGGAGCTGTTTTTT.